What follows are 8 T cell receptor beta chains derived from one specimen sequenced in a study of beta chain features in type 1 diabetes. Their antigen targets remain unknown. Investigators reverse transcribed all isolated RNA, so they sequenced expressed TCRB transcripts. Method: immunoSEQ multiplex PCR; TCRdb's copy keeps in-frame clones and lacks some. The sample comprises over 200,000 clones, about 11% of which are singletons, and about 0.018% rests with the top ten. Study outcomes and limitations: Moderately but significantly shorter TCRB CDR3s were found in Type 1 diabetes patients in all four CD4+ subsets.

Source material: naive CD4+ T cells from blood. These receptor sequences come from a man aged 25 to 40 with type 1 diabetes.

J is TRBJ2-7 and V is TRBV7-6; TRBD1 is a possible D gene (6 bases). Trimming pared 1 base from V and 7 bases from J, leaving 14 bases between. In germline, CDR1 is SGHVS, CDR2 FNYEAQ. This CDR3 is built from 14 residues. CDR3 loop: CASSLGQAPDEQYF. The CDR3 DNA sequence: TGTGCCAGCAGCTTAGGACAGGCCCCCGATGAGCAGTACTTC.

The CDR3 reads CASSSQGADEAFF. The CDR3 DNA sequence: TGTGCCAGCAGCTCCCAGGGGGCGGATGAAGCTTTCTTT. The rearrangement joins TRBV7-3 to TRBJ1-1; 8 bases map to TRBD1. The CDR3 sequence is 13 residues long. Trimming cost V 4 bases and J 7 bases; bases outside gene matches: 5. CDR1 SGHTA and CDR2 FQGTGA come from the germline V gene.

The chain combines TRBV18 with TRBJ1-6; 7 bases are a match to TRBD1. V trimming: 3 bases; J trimming: 7 bases; junction bases outside the gene matches: 6. Germline V gene data show CDR1 as KGHSH and CDR2 as LQKENI. CDR3 length: 15 residues. The CDR3 nucleotides read TGTGCCAGCTCACCGCCGGGACAGACGAATTCACCCCTCCACTTT. It is translated as CASSPPGQTNSPLHF.

The sample holds a few counts of this clone. V usage is TRBV29-1 and J usage is TRBJ2-7, with 8 nucleotides matching TRBD1. The CDR3 extends over 16 amino acids. Per germline, CDR1 SQVTM and CDR2 ANQGSEA. V shed 6 bases, J shed 0 bases, and the junction held 13 bases outside the gene matches. The CDR3 sequence is CSVVQGVFAGSYEQYF. The CDR3 coding sequence is TGCAGCGTCGTACAGGGGGTTTTCGCGGGCTCCTACGAGCAGTACTTC.

As concerns this clone: A junction boundary mismatches the germline segment, possibly from a read error. V usage is TRBV7-7 and J usage is TRBJ2-1; D might be TRBD1 (7 bases). CDR3 length: 13 residues. CDR1 is SSHAT and CDR2 is FNYEAQ in the germline V gene (reference sequence). CDR3 loop: CASSPQGGNEQFF. As DNA, the CDR3 is TGTGCTAGCAGCCCGCAGGGGGGCAATGAGCAGTTCTTC.

As regards this clone: Other DNA sequences from this sample encode an identical CDR3 as well. V usage is TRBV7-9 and J usage is TRBJ2-7; 8 bases map to TRBD2. V trimming: 4 bases; J trimming: 1 base; junction bases outside the gene matches: 0. The germline CDR1 and CDR2 sequences are SEHNR and FQNEAQ (reference sequence). The CDR3 is 13 residues long. The CDR3 sequence: CASSSGGSYEQYF. CDR3 DNA: TGTGCCAGCAGCTCGGGGGGGTCCTACGAGCAGTACTTC. The variable domain in full, completed from reference TRBV7-9 and TRBJ2-7, reads DTGVSQNPRHKITKRGQNVTFRCDPISEHNRLYWYRQTLGQGPEFLTYFQNEAQLEKSRLLSDRFSAERPKGSFSTLEIQRTEQGDSAMYLCASSSGGSYEQYFGPGTRLTVT.

The J gene is TRBJ2-3, the V gene TRBV29-1; 7 positions agree with TRBD2. The CDR3 is 13 amino acids. The junction had 5 bases not matched to a gene; V was cut back by 5 bases and J by 3 bases. Germline lookup yields CDR1 SQVTM and CDR2 ANQGSEA. CDR3: CSVLAVFTDTQYF. Written as DNA, the CDR3 is TGCAGCGTTCTAGCGGTTTTTACAGATACGCAGTATTTT.

This clone was detected only a few times. The genes are TRBV5-1 and TRBJ1-2; 8 positions match TRBD1. There are 15 residues in the CDR3. CDR1 and CDR2 from the germline V gene are SGHRS and YFSETQ. The junction had 8 bases not matched to a gene; V was cut back by 3 bases and J by 4 bases. CDR3 sequence (DNA): TGCGCCAGCAGCTCCTCAGGGGGCGCGGGCTATGGCTACACCTTC. The encoded protein is CASSSSGGAGYGYTF.